This T cell receptor (beta chain) was captured in a study of blood T cell repertoires in COVID-19. The overall study: Sites in the United States, Italy and Spain provided acute and convalescent COVID-19 samples. Nucleic acid was either cDNA or gDNA, and it came from T cells, B-cell-depleted T cells, or PBMCs.

As handled by the study authors: From reference gene primer amplification, estimates of nucleated cell counts were derived. Data came from immunoSEQ multiplex PCR; TCRdb stores just in-frame clones and leaves some out. Clone size and V and J calls were adopted from that table, with D and trimming inferred from the DNA. The table shows some 56,000 clones, with more than 80% occurring only once. This clone was seen only once. The V gene's germline CDR1 is LGHNA and CDR2 YSLEER. The CDR3 consists of 17 residues. Losses at the gene ends were 4 bases for V and 3 bases for J; bases not matched to a gene: 9.

The chain employs TRBV4-3 and TRBJ2-3, with 11 bases that match TRBD1. The TCR originated in a human donor in a cohort sampled during active COVID-19. The sequencing sample was made of peripheral blood. CDR3 nucleotides: TGCGCCAGCAGCCCACGTTGGACAGGGGGCTTGACAGATACGCAGTATTTT. This translates into CASSPRWTGGLTDTQYF.